This T cell receptor beta chain appears in the sequencing data of a study of blood T cells in healthy people across ages. Notes on the study in general: Older individuals had lower TCR beta diversity per million T cells (the decline was roughly linear).

Germline CDR1 reads SGHVS; CDR2 reads FNYEAQ. V lost 8 bases to trimming and J lost 5 bases; unmatched junction nucleotides: 9. This CDR3 has 14 residues. Alongside a J-beta primer mix, a sample-barcoded 5' primer served in a second PCR lasting about 7 to 11 cycles. TCRdb called the 5' RACE reads again in MiXCR, with one record for every CDR3 protein. Altogether about a million distinct CDR3 sequences are present, roughly 47% being singletons, with the ten largest covering about 20%. As to this clonotype: Its antigen is not identified.

The rearrangement uses TRBV7-6 and TRBJ2-5, with 9 bases aligning to TRBD1. The material sequenced was blood. The receptor was derived from a woman aged 60-75 years in good health. The CDR3 DNA reads as TGTGCCAGCCGAACCGGGACAGGGTCCGAGACCCAGTACTTC. The encoded protein is CASRTGTGSETQYF.